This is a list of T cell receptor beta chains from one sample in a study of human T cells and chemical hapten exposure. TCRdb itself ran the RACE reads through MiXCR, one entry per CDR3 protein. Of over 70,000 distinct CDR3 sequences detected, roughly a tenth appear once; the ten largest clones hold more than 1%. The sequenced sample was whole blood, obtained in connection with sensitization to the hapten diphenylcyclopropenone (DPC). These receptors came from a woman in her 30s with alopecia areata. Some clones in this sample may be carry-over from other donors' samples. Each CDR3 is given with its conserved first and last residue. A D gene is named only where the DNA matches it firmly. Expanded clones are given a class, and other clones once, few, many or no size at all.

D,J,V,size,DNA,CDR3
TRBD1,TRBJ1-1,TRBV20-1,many,TGCAGTGCCTTCAACCGGGACAGGGGGCTCCTGAACACTGAAGCTTTCTTT,CSAFNRDRGLLNTEAFF
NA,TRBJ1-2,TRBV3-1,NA,TGTGCCAGCAGCCGAAGTCCGGGCCCTAACTATGGCTACACCTTC,CASSRSPGPNYGYTF
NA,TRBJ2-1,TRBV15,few,TGTGCCACCAGCACTAACCGGGGGGCTAACAATGAGCAGTTCTTC,CATSTNRGANNEQFF
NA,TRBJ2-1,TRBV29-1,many,TGCAGCGTTGGAGCCGCAAATGAGCAGTTCTTC,CSVGAANEQFF
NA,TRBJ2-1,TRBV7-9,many,TGTGCCAGCAGCTTAGTCGGTAGCTCCTACAATGAGCAGTTCTTC,CASSLVGSSYNEQFF
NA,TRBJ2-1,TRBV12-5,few,TGTGCTAGTGCCCGACCCGGGAATGAGCAGTTCTTC,CASARPGNEQFF
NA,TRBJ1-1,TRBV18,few,TGTGCCAGCTCACCACCATCAGGGCTCACTGAAGCTTTCTTT,CASSPPSGLTEAFF
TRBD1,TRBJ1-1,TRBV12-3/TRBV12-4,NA,TGTGCCAGCAGTTTCAACAGGGGCACTGAAGCTTTCTTT,CASSFNRGTEAFF
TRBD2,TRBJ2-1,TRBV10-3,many,TGTGCCACCAACAGGAGGGCACTAGCGGAGTCGCATGAGCAGTTCTTC,CATNRRALAESHEQFF
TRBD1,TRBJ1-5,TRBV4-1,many,TGCGCCAGCAGCCCTCAACCTCAGGGGGGTCAGCCCCAGCATTTT,CASSPQPQGGQPQHF
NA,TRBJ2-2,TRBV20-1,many,TGCAGTGCTACTAGCGCCGGGGAGCTGTTTTTT,CSATSAGELFF
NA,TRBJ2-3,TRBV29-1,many,TGCAGCGTTGAAGGCCCACCGCCTTCTAGCACAGATACGCAGTATTTT,CSVEGPPPSSTDTQYF
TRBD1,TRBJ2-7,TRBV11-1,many,TGTGCCAGCAGCTTTGACAGGGGCTACGAGCAGTACTTC,CASSFDRGYEQYF
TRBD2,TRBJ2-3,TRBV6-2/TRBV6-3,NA,TGTGCCAGCAGCGCGGGGACTAGCGGGAGAACAGATACGCAGTATTTT,CASSAGTSGRTDTQYF
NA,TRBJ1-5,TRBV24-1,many,TGTGCCACCAGTGATTCCGACGTCGTGGATCAGCCCCAGCATTTT,CATSDSDVVDQPQHF
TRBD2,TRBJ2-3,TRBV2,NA,TGTGCCAGCAGTGGTGGGACTAGCACGATGGCAGATACGCAGTATTTT,CASSGGTSTMADTQYF
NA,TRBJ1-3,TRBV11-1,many,TGTGCCAGCAGCCCGAGACAGCTGAGCTCTGGAAACACCATATATTTT,CASSPRQLSSGNTIYF
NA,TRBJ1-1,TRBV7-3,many,TGTGCCAGCAGCTTCAATTTGTACACTGAAGCTTTCTTT,CASSFNLYTEAFF
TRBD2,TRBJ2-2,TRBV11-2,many,TGTGCCAGCAGCTCCTTAGCGGGAGCAGGGAGGGAGCTGTTTTTT,CASSSLAGAGRELFF
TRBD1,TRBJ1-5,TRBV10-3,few,TGTGCCAGCCGACAGGGAGGAATCAAGCCCCAGCATTTT,CASRQGGIKPQHF
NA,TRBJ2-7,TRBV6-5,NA,TGTGCCAGCAGTCTAGGACCTCTCTACGAGCAGTACTTC,CASSLGPLYEQYF
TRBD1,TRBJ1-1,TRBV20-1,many,TGCAGTGCAAAAGGGGGCAGGGGGCAGAACACTGAAGCTTTCTTT,CSAKGGRGQNTEAFF
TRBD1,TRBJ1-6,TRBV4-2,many,TGTGCCAGCAGCCAAGAATCCCCCGACAGGGTCTCACCCCTCCACTTT,CASSQESPDRVSPLHF
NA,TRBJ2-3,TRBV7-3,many,TGTGCCAGCAGCGACGGGAGTTCAGATACGCAGTATTTT,CASSDGSSDTQYF
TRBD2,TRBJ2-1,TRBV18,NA,TGTGCCAGCTCACCCTCCGCTAGCGGGATAGGGACGCGCAATGAGCAGTTCTTC,CASSPSASGIGTRNEQFF
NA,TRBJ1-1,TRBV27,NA,TGTGCCAGCTCTAGGAGCGTAAGTAACACTGAAGCTTTCTTT,CASSRSVSNTEAFF
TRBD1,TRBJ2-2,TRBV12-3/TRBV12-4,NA,TGTGCCAGCAGTACACAGGGGTGGAACACCGGGGAGCTGTTTTTT,CASSTQGWNTGELFF
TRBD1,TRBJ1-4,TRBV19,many,TGTGCCAGTAGTATCGGGACAGGCTCTAATGAAAAACTGTTTTTT,CASSIGTGSNEKLFF
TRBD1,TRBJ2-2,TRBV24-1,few,TGTGCCACCAGTGATTTGCTGGGGACAGGTCACACCGGGGAGCTGTTTTTT,CATSDLLGTGHTGELFF
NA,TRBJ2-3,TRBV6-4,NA,TGTGCCAGCAGTGACACCAGCGGAGTTGGCACAGATACGCAGTATTTT,CASSDTSGVGTDTQYF
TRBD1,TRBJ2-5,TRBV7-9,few,TGTGCCAGCAGCTGGGGACAGGGGAAGGAGACCCAGTACTTC,CASSWGQGKETQYF
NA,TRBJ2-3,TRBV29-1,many,TGCAGCGGGGGGGAGAGACAGACTAACACAGATACGCAGTATTTT,CSGGERQTNTDTQYF
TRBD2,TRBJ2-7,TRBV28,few,TGTGCCAGCAGGCCAAGGACTAGCGACTCCTACGAGCAGTACTTC,CASRPRTSDSYEQYF
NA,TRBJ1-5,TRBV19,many,TGTGCCAGTACGGGGCTGACAGGCCTCGGGCCCCAGCATTTT,CASTGLTGLGPQHF
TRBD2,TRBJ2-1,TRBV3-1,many,TGTGCCAGCAGCTCCAGGACTAGTTTTGATGAGCAGTTCTTC,CASSSRTSFDEQFF
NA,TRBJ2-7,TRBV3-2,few,TGTGCCAGCAGCCAAAACGGTGAGCTATCCTACGAGCAGTACTTC,CASSQNGELSYEQYF
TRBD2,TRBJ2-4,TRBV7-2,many,TGTGCCAGCAGCTTAACTAGCGGGACCAAAAACATTCAGTACTTC,CASSLTSGTKNIQYF
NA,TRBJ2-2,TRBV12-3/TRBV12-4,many,TGTGCCAGCAGCGCCTCCTACGTTGGCGGGGAGCTGTTTTTT,CASSASYVGGELFF
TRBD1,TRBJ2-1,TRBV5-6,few,TGTGCCAGCAGCCCCGAGGGACAGGGGATTATCAATGAGCAGTTCTTC,CASSPEGQGIINEQFF
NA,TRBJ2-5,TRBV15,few,TGTGCCACCAGCTTGGATGTTAGCGACCAAGAGACCCAGTACTTC,CATSLDVSDQETQYF
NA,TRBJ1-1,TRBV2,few,TGTGCCAGCAGTGAAGAGGTATGGGGCGAAGCTTTCTTT,CASSEEVWGEAFF
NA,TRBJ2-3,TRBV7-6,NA,TGTGCCAGCAGCTTAAATACCGGGGCGGGGTCTTCTGATACGCAGTATTTT,CASSLNTGAGSSDTQYF
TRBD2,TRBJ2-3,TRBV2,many,TGTGCCAGCAGTGGGGTAGGAAGCGGGAGGGCGTCTGATACGCAGTATTTT,CASSGVGSGRASDTQYF
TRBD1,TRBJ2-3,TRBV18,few,TGTGCCAGCTCACGCAGAGGACAGGGGGAGGTCACAGATACGCAGTATTTT,CASSRRGQGEVTDTQYF
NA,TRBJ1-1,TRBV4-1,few,TGCGCCAGCAGCGCGGTTAGGGCTACCACTGAAGCTTTCTTT,CASSAVRATTEAFF
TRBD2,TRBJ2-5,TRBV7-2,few,TGTGCCAGCAGCCCGGGGACTAGCGGGGCGCGAGAGACCCAGTACTTC,CASSPGTSGARETQYF
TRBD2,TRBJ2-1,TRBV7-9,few,TGTGCCAGCAGCAAAACCGGGACTAATTACAATGAGCAGTTCTTC,CASSKTGTNYNEQFF
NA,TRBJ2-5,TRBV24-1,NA,TGTGCCACCAGTGCGAGGGACCCCCCTGGGACCCAGTACTTC,CATSARDPPGTQYF
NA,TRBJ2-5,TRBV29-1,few,TGCAGCGTTCAAGATCAAGAGACCCAGTACTTC,CSVQDQETQYF
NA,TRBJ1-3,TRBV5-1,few,TGCGCCAGCAGCTCCGACGCTGGGACGGCTGGAAACACCATATATTTT,CASSSDAGTAGNTIYF
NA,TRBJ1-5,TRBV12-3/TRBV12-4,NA,TGTGCCAGCAGTTCACCGGACAGATGGCAGCCCCAGCATTTT,CASSSPDRWQPQHF
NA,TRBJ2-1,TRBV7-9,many,TGTGCCAGCAGCCCCCGTGTCCTCAATGAGCAGTTCTTC,CASSPRVLNEQFF
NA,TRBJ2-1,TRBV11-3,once,TGTGCCAGCAGCTTAGATCGGGTTAGCAGGGAGCAGTTCTTC,CASSLDRVSREQFF
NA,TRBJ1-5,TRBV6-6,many,TGTGCCAGCAGTCTCTCCCAGCAGCCCCAGCATTTT,CASSLSQQPQHF